This TCR beta chain was captured in a study of spatial heterogeneity in lung cancer. As to time point: sample taken at primary tumor resection. Unsorted samples of tumor, nontumor lung or frozen PBMC had their whole RNA sequenced. The 65 or so donors had untreated early-stage non-small cell lung cancer. The CDR3 sequence is 13 residues long. V shed 2 bases and J 9 bases; nucleotides not matched to a gene: 6. The library protocol tagged each TCR cDNA with a unique molecular identifier. TCRdb itself ran the 5' RACE reads through MiXCR, one entry per CDR3 protein. The repertoire holds tens of thousands of distinct CDR3 sequences, with approximately 12% as singletons.

The source was PBMCs, collected at surgery. The V and J genes are TRBV12-3 or TRBV12-4 and TRBJ2-5, with 7 positions matching TRBD2. The TCR comes from a male donor with early-stage non-small cell lung cancer. This CDR3 is CASSLRGSGAQYF. The CDR3 DNA sequence: TGTGCCAGCAGTTTAAGGGGCAGCGGGGCCCAGTACTTC.